The 19 T cell receptor beta chains presented below share a single source sample, sequenced in a study of spatial heterogeneity in lung cancer. In TCRdb, the 5' RACE reads were re-called with MiXCR into one record per CDR3 protein. The profile shows about 120,000 distinct CDR3 sequences, more than 9% of them singletons. As for time point: blood at routine non-recurrence follow-up after resection. Unsorted samples of tumor, nontumor lung or frozen PBMC had their whole RNA sequenced. The specimen was PBMCs, collected at follow-up. Receptors were obtained from a male donor with early-stage non-small cell lung cancer.

This rearrangement joins TRBV20-1 to TRBJ2-6; D unresolved. CDR1 and CDR2 (germline): DFQATT, SNEGSKA (reference sequence). There are 16 residues in the CDR3. With 5 bases removed from V and 0 bases from J, the gap between germline ends came to 14 bases. For the CDR3, the DNA is TGCAGTGCTGCCCTTCCCGTGATCTCTGGGGCCAACGTCCTGACTTTC. Amino acid sequence: CSAALPVISGANVLTF.

The rearrangement links TRBV4-1 to TRBJ2-1; 7 bases are a match to TRBD1. Trimming cost V 4 bases and J 0 bases; bases outside gene matches: 6. Looked up from germline, CDR1 is MGHRA and CDR2 is YSYEKL. This CDR3 has 16 amino acids. The DNA for the CDR3 is TGCGCCAGCAGCCCCCCCGGGACAGACTCCTACAATGAGCAGTTCTTC. Its protein is CASSPPGTDSYNEQFF.

The chain employs TRBV7-2 and TRBJ2-7; D is unresolved. Trimming pared 5 bases from V and 7 bases from J, leaving 12 bases between. The CDR3 is made up of 12 amino acids. Germline V CDR1 and CDR2: SGHTA, FQGNSA. In DNA form, the CDR3 reads TGTGCCAGCAGCGAGCAATCCCTGGAGCAGTACTTC. Amino acid sequence: CASSEQSLEQYF.

This rearrangement joins TRBV30 to TRBJ1-2, with D unresolved. Trimming stripped 8 bases from V and 4 bases from J, with 17 bases between. Germline assignment: CDR1 GTSNPN and CDR2 SVGIG (reference sequence). The CDR3 contains 13 residues. The CDR3 DNA sequence: TGTGCCAGATTGTCCGAGGTTCCCTATGGCTACACCTTC. As protein: CARLSEVPYGYTF.

This clonotype showed up many times. This sequence joins TRBV12-3 or TRBV12-4 and TRBJ2-1, with 8 bases fitting TRBD1. V dropped 6 bases and J dropped 7; count of bases not matched to a gene: 8. The CDR3 has 14 residues. The chain's CDR3 is CASRIGQGINEQFF. DNA for the CDR3: TGTGCCAGCAGAATCGGACAGGGAATTAATGAGCAGTTCTTC.

The chain employs TRBV18 and TRBJ2-3; D is perhaps TRBD2 (6 bases). The germline CDR1 and CDR2 sequences are KGHSH and LQKENI. The ends were cut back, 2 bases at V and 0 bases at J, with 15 bases in the middle. This CDR3 comprises 17 residues. CDR3 protein: CASSPGTASLSTDTQYF. In DNA, the CDR3 is TGTGCCAGCTCACCAGGGACTGCCTCCCTAAGCACAGATACGCAGTATTTT.

The table lists this clonotype with a few counts. The V call is TRBV29-1, the J call TRBJ2-7, with 7 bases lining up with TRBD1. The ends lost 7 bases at V and 2 bases at J; junction bases unmatched: 11. CDR1 is SQVTM, CDR2 ANQGSEA, per germline. The CDR3 is 14 amino acids. As DNA, the CDR3 is TGCAGCGCTACTCCGGGACAGTTTGCCTACGAGCAGTACTTC. This sequence encodes CSATPGQFAYEQYF.

This clonotype has only a few counts. The chain has TRBV24-1 and TRBJ1-3; D is ambiguous. The CDR3 loop spans 13 amino acids. Germline values: CDR1 KGHDR, CDR2 SFDVKD. V lost 5 bases and J 4 bases, leaving 8 bases between the germline ends. The CDR3 bases are TGTGCCACCAGTGGGAGCAGCGGAAACACCATATATTTT. Protein product: CATSGSSGNTIYF.

The chain links TRBV2 to TRBJ2-1; 9 positions agree with TRBD1. The junction had 10 bases not matched to a gene; V was cut back by 7 bases and J by 9 bases. CDR1 is SNHLY, CDR2 FYNNEI, per germline. The CDR3 length is 14 residues. The CDR3 region is CASIRDRDFGEQFF. The CDR3 region has the DNA TGTGCCAGCATCCGGGACAGGGACTTCGGTGAGCAGTTCTTC.

The chain employs TRBV27 and TRBJ1-1; TRBD1 might be the D (6 bases). Trimming cost V 6 bases and J 3 bases, with 17 bases left between them. There are 15 residues in the CDR3. Germline CDR1 MNHEY, CDR2 SMNVEV (reference sequence). DNA for the CDR3: TGTGCCAGCAGCAATTTGGGGGGCGCAGACACTGAAGCTTTCTTT. Its protein product is CASSNLGGADTEAFF.

This clonotype occurred many times. Here the CDR3 reads CASSDTEAFF. Written as DNA, the CDR3 is TGTGCCAGCAGTGACACTGAAGCTTTCTTT. This chain connects TRBV6-1 to TRBJ1-1; D not certain. The ends were cut back, 3 bases at V and 4 bases at J, with 0 bases in the middle. Germline loops: CDR1 MNHNS, CDR2 SASEGT. CDR3 length: 10 residues.

The sample holds many counts of this clonotype. This chain joins TRBV12-3 or TRBV12-4 and TRBJ2-7; 9 nucleotides line up with TRBD1. This CDR3 contains 15 residues. V shed 6 bases, J shed 4 bases, and the junction held 10 bases outside the gene matches. In DNA, the CDR3 is TGTGCCAGCAGACACCGGGACAGGGTGGAATACGAGCAGTACTTC. Translated: CASRHRDRVEYEQYF.

This clonotype turned up a few times. The chain couples TRBV5-1 to TRBJ2-1, with unresolved D. V was clipped by 4 bases and J by 5 bases, with 4 bases between them. Looked up from germline, CDR1 is SGHRS and CDR2 is YFSETQ. CDR3 length equals 11 residues. The CDR3 nucleotides are TGCGCCAGCAGCCAGGACAATGAGCAGTTCTTC. Protein product: CASSQDNEQFF.

The table lists this clonotype with many counts. The V and J genes are TRBV18 and TRBJ2-7, with 13 bases that match TRBD2. Germline lookup yields CDR1 KGHSH and CDR2 LQKENI. The CDR3 has 14 residues. V shed 4 bases, J shed 6 bases, and the junction held 3 bases outside the gene matches. The CDR3 DNA sequence: TGTGCCAGCTCACGAGGGACTAGCGGGGCCGAGCAGTACTTC. Protein product: CASSRGTSGAEQYF.

This chain links TRBV27 with TRBJ1-2; 8 bases map to TRBD1. The length of the CDR3 is 13 residues. V dropped 8 bases and J dropped 0; count of bases not matched to a gene: 2. Looked up from germline, CDR1 is MNHEY and CDR2 is SMNVEV (reference sequence). CDR3 sequence reads: CASGTGSNYGYTF. CDR3 in DNA: TGTGCCAGCGGGACAGGTTCTAACTATGGCTACACCTTC.

The chain carries TRBV9 and TRBJ1-6; maybe TRBD1 (5 bases). Between the trimmed V and J ends, which lost 2 bases and 3 bases, there was a span of 9 bases. The germline CDR1 and CDR2 sequences are SGDLS and YYNGEE. The CDR3 consists of 15 residues. The CDR3 sequence: CASSVTDNYNSPLHF. The CDR3 DNA is TGTGCCAGCAGCGTTACGGACAACTATAATTCACCCCTCCACTTT.

This clonotype has just one count. The chain is built from TRBV7-2 and TRBJ2-3, with TRBD1 matching 7 bases. This CDR3 is 13 amino acids long. CDR1 SGHTA and CDR2 FQGNSA come from the germline V gene. Germline trimming cut 5 bases from V and 9 bases from J; bases unmatched to any gene: 8. The CDR3 spells CASSPTGSETQYF. In DNA, the CDR3 is TGTGCCAGCAGCCCGACAGGGTCCGAAACGCAGTATTTT.

This clonotype was picked up many times. The chain has TRBV19 and TRBJ2-3, with 9 bases lining up with TRBD2. V shed 9 bases and J 0 bases; nucleotides not matched to a gene: 4. The CDR3 extends over 14 amino acids. In germline, CDR1 is LNHDA, CDR2 SQIVND (reference sequence). The CDR3 spells CASSTSGSTDTQYF. The CDR3 DNA is TGTGCCAGCTCGACTAGCGGAAGCACAGATACGCAGTATTTT.

This chain links TRBV4-3 with TRBJ2-6, with no clear D. This CDR3 contains 15 residues. The germline CDR1 and CDR2 sequences are LGHNA and YSLEER. Trimming removed 4 bases from V and 0 bases from J, with 7 bases in between. The CDR3 reads CASSLQSSGANVLTF. The CDR3 DNA reads as TGCGCCAGCAGCCTACAGAGCTCTGGGGCCAACGTCCTGACTTTC.